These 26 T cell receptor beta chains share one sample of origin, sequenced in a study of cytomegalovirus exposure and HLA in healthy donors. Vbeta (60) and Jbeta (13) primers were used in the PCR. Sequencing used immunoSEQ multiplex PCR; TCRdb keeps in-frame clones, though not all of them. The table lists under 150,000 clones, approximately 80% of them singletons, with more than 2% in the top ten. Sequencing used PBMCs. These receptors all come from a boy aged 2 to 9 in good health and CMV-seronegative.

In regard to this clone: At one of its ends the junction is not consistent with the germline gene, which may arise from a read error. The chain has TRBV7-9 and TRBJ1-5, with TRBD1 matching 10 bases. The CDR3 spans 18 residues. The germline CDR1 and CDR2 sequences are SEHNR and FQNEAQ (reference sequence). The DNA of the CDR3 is TGTTCCAGCAGCTTAGCCCCGGGACAGGGGCTTCGCAATCAGCCCCAGCATTTT. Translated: CSSSLAPGQGLRNQPQHF.

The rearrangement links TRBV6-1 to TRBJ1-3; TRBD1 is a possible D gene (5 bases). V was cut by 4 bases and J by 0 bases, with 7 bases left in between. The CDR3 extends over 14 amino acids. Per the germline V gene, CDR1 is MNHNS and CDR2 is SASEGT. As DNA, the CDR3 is TGTGCCAGCAGTGCTGACAGCTCTGGAAACACCATATATTTT. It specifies CASSADSSGNTIYF.

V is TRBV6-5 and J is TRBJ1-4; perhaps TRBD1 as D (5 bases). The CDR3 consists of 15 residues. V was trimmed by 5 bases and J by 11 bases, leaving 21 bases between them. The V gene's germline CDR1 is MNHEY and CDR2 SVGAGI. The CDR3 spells CASSPRSRVGGKLFF. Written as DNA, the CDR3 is TGTGCCAGCAGTCCACGGAGCAGGGTGGGGGGGAAACTGTTTTTT.

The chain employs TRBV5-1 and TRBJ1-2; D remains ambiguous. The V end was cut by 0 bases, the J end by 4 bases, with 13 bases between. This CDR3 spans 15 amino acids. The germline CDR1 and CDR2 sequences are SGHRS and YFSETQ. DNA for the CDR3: TGCGCCAGCAGCTTGGGGGTATCAGCGGGCTATGGCTACACCTTC. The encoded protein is CASSLGVSAGYGYTF.

The CDR3 protein is CASSFGLGQGHGYTF. CDR3 in DNA: TGTGCCAGCAGTTTCGGTTTGGGACAGGGTCATGGCTACACCTTC. The gene calls are TRBV27 and TRBJ1-2, with 9 nucleotides matching TRBD1. Germline lookup yields CDR1 MNHEY and CDR2 SMNVEV (reference sequence). Trimming removed 3 bases from V and 6 bases from J; junction bases left unmatched: 8. CDR3 size: 15 residues.

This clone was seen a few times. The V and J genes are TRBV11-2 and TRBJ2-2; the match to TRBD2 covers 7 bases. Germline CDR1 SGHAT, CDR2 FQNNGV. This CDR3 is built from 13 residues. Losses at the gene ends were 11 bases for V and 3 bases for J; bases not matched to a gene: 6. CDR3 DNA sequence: TGTGCCGACCGGGGGGTTGACACCGGGGAGCTGTTTTTT. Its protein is CADRGVDTGELFF.

The CDR3 nucleotides are TGTGCCAGCAGCCGCGACGGGGAGCTGTTTTTT. This gives the protein CASSRDGELFF. The chain recombines TRBV6-5 with TRBJ2-2; no definite D call. Germline V gene sequence: CDR1 MNHEY, CDR2 SVGAGI. The CDR3 extends over 11 amino acids. The ends were cut back, 6 bases at V and 7 bases at J, with 6 bases in the middle.

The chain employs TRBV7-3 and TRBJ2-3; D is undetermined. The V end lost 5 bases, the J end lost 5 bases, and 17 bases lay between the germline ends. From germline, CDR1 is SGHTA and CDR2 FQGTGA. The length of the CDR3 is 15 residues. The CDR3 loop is CASSPQTLGQDTQYF. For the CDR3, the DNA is TGTGCCAGCAGCCCCCAGACATTAGGCCAAGATACGCAGTATTTT. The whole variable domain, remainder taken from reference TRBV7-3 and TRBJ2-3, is GAGVSQTPSNKVTEKGKYVELRCDPISGHTALYWYRQSLGQGPEFLIYFQGTGAADDSGLPNDRFFAVRPEGSVSTLKIQRTERGDSAVYLCASSPQTLGQDTQYFGPGTRLTVL.

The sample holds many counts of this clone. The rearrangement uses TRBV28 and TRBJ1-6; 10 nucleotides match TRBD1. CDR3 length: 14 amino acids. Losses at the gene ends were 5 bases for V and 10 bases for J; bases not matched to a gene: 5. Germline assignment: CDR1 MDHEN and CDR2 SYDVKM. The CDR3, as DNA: TGTGCCAGCAGTGGGACAGGGGTTGGGTCACCCCTCCACTTT. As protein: CASSGTGVGSPLHF. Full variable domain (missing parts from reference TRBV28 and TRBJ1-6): DVKVTQSSRYLVKRTGEKVFLECVQDMDHENMFWYRQDPGLGLRLIYFSYDVKMKEKGDIPEGYSVSREKKERFSLILESASTNQTSMYLCASSGTGVGSPLHFGNGTRLTVT.

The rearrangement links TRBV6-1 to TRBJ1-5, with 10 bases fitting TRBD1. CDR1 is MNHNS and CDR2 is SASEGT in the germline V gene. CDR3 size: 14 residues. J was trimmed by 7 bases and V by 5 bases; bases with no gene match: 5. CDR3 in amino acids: CASSPGQGYQPQHF. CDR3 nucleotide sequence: TGTGCCAGCAGTCCGGGACAGGGGTACCAGCCCCAGCATTTT.

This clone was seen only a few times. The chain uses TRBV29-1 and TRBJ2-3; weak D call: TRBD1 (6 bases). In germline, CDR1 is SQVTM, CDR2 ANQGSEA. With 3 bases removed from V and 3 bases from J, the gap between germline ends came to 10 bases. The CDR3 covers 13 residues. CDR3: CSVETGTTDTQYF. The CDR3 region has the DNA TGCAGCGTTGAGACAGGAACAACAGATACGCAGTATTTT.

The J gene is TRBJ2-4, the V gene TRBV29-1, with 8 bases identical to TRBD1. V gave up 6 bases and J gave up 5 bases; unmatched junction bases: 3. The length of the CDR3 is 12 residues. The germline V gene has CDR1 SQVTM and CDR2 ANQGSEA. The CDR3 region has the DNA TGCAGCGTGGGGGGACAGGAAAACATTCAGTACTTC. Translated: CSVGGQENIQYF.

The DNA of the CDR3 is TGTGCCAGCAGTTACGGGGGGCAAGAGACCCAGTACTTC. Translated, it gives CASSYGGQETQYF. The chain has TRBV6-5 and TRBJ2-5, with D possibly TRBD2 on 6 matching bases. The germline CDR1 and CDR2 sequences are MNHEY and SVGAGI. With 2 bases removed from V and 2 bases from J, the gap between germline ends came to 6 bases. The CDR3 sequence is 13 residues long.

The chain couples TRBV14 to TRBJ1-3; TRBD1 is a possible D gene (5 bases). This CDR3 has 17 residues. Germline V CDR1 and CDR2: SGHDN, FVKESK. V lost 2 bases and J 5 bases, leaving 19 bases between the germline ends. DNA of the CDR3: TGTGCCAGCAGCCAATACTCGAACAGGCCGAAGCGAAACACCATATATTTT. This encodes CASSQYSNRPKRNTIYF.

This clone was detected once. Here the CDR3 DNA reads TGTGCCAGCAGTGACGAGCGGAACACTGAAGCTTTCTTT. Amino acids: CASSDERNTEAFF. V and J are TRBV6-4 and TRBJ1-1, with D unresolved. The ends were cut back, 2 bases at V and 1 base at J, with 5 bases in the middle. Germline V lookup: CDR1 MRHNA, CDR2 SNTAGT. There are 13 residues in the CDR3.

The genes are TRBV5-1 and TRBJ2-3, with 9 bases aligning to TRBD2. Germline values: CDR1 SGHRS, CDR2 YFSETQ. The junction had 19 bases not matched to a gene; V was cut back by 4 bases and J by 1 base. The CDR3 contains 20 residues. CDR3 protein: CASSLASGGRGLGGTDTQYF. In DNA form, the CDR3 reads TGCGCCAGCAGCCTCGCCTCGGGCGGGAGGGGCCTGGGAGGCACAGATACGCAGTATTTT.

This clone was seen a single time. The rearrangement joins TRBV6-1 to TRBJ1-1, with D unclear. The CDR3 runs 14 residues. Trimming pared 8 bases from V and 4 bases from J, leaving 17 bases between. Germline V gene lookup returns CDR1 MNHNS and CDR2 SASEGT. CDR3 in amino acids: CASGSGFSSTEAFF. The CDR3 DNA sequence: TGTGCCAGCGGTTCGGGGTTTTCGAGCACTGAAGCTTTCTTT.

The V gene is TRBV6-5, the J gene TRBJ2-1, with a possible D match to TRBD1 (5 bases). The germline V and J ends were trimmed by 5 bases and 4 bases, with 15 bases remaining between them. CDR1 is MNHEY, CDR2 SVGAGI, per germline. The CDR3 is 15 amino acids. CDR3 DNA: TGTGCCAGCAGTCCCCCCCGAGACAGTTACAATGAGCAGTTCTTC. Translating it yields CASSPPRDSYNEQFF.

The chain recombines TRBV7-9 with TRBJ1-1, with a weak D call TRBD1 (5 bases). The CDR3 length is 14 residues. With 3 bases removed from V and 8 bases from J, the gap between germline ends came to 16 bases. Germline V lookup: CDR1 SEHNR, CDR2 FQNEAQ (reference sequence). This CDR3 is CASSLATGEKEAFF. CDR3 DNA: TGTGCCAGCAGCTTGGCTACAGGAGAGAAGGAAGCTTTCTTT.

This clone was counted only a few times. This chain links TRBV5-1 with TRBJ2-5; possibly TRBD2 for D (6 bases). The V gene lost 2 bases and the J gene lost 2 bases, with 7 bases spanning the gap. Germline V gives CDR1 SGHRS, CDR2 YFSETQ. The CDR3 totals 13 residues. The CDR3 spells CASSFSGQETQYF. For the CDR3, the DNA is TGCGCCAGCAGCTTTAGCGGTCAAGAGACCCAGTACTTC.

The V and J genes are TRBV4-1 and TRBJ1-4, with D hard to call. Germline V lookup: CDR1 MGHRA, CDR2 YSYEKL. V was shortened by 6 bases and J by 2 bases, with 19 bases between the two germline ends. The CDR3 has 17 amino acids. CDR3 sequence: CASRPWGGRSTNEKLFF. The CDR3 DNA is TGCGCCAGCAGACCTTGGGGAGGGCGGTCGACTAATGAAAAACTGTTTTTT.

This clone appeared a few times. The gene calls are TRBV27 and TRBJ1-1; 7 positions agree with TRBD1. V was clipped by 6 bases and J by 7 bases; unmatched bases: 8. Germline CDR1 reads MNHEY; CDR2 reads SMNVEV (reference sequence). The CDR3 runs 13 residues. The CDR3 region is CASSPTGTDEAFF. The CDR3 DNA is TGTGCCAGCAGCCCAACCGGGACAGATGAAGCTTTCTTT.

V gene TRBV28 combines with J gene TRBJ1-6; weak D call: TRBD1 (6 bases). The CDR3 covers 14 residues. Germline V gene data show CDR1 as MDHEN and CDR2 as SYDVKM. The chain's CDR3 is CAGRGSSYNSPLHF. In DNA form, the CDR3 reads TGTGCGGGGAGGGGGAGCTCCTATAATTCACCCCTCCACTTT. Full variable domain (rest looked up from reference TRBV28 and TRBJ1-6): DVKVTQSSRYLVKRTGEKVFLECVQDMDHENMFWYRQDPGLGLRLIYFSYDVKMKEKGDIPEGYSVSREKKERFSLILESASTNQTSMYLCAGRGSSYNSPLHFGNGTRLTVT.

Here the CDR3 reads CAWSVLEAGDEQFF. CDR3 bases: TGTGCCTGGAGTGTTCTGGAGGCAGGGGATGAGCAGTTCTTC. The rearrangement links TRBV30 to TRBJ2-1, with D perhaps TRBD1 (6 bases). Germline CDR1 GTSNPN, CDR2 SVGIG (reference sequence). The CDR3 spans 14 residues. V was trimmed by 0 bases and J by 8 bases, leaving 14 bases between them.

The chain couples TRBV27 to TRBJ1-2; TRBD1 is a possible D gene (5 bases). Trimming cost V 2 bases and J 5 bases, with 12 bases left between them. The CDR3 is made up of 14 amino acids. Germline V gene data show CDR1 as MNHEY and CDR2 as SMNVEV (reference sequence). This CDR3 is CASSLRGLLYGYTF. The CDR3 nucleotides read TGTGCCAGCAGTTTAAGGGGTTTGTTGTATGGCTACACCTTC.

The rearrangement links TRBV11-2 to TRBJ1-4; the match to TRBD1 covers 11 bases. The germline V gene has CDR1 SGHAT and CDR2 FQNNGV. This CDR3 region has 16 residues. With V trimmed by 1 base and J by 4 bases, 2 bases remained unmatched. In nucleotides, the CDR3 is TGTGCCAGCAGCTTAGCGGACAGGGGGCGTAATGAAAAACTGTTTTTT. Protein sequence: CASSLADRGRNEKLFF.